One sample yielded the 32 T cell receptor beta chains listed below, sequenced in a study of tumor-infiltrating lymphocytes in primary liver carcinoma. The study co-extracted DNA and RNA from around 20-30 mg of unsorted bulk tissue. The template, 500 ng total RNA, yielded TCR beta cDNA made with a constant-region primer. TCR beta libraries came from three nested multiplex PCR rounds using slightly modified ARM-PCR. For roughly 11 cycles apiece, the opening two PCR rounds ran with TRBV1-TRBV30 forward primers and a C-beta reverse primer. TCRdb recomputed calls from the multiplex PCR reads with MiXCR, one row per CDR3 protein. The data show around 88,000 distinct CDR3 sequences, less than 70% seen once. The specimen was tumor-adjacent normal liver tissue. The origin of the receptors is a man aged 35 to 55 with primary liver carcinoma and hepatitis B virus infection.

The V call is TRBV11-2, the J call TRBJ2-7, with D tentatively TRBD1 or TRBD2 (5 bases each). The CDR3 is 13 residues long. CDR1 is SGHAT and CDR2 is FQNNGV in the germline V gene. The V end lost 4 bases, the J end lost 7 bases, and 14 bases lay between the germline ends. The CDR3 here is CASSYEGWKEQYF. The CDR3 DNA sequence: TGTGCCAGCAGCTACGAGGGGTGGAAGGAGCAGTACTTC.

The chain is built from TRBV7-9 and TRBJ2-3; D is unresolved. V lost 5 bases, J lost 8 bases, and 14 bases lay in between. CDR1 and CDR2 from the germline V gene are SEHNR and FQNEAQ (reference sequence). This CDR3 region has 13 residues. CDR3 DNA sequence: TGTGCCAGCAGCAATAACAGAGCAGCTACGCAGTATTTT. Protein product: CASSNNRAATQYF.

In regard to this clonotype: A much larger clone sits a single nucleotide away, making a read error possible. The V call is TRBV30, the J call TRBJ2-1; TRBD2 aligns across 9 bases. The length of the CDR3 is 15 residues. V shed 3 bases and J 5 bases; nucleotides not matched to a gene: 8. From germline, CDR1 is GTSNPN and CDR2 SVGIG (reference sequence). CDR3 nucleotide sequence: TGTGCCTGGAGGACGACGAGACTAGCGGACAATGAGCAGTTCTTC. Protein sequence: CAWRTTRLADNEQFF.

This clonotype was found many times. The CDR3 bases are TGTGCCAGCAGTTTATCGGCCGCTACCGCCTACGAGCAGTACTTC. Its protein product is CASSLSAATAYEQYF. The chain recombines TRBV28 with TRBJ2-7; D not certain. From germline, CDR1 is MDHEN and CDR2 SYDVKM. The CDR3 runs 15 residues. Trimming stripped 1 base from V and 2 bases from J, with 12 bases between.

This clonotype was picked up one time. One end of the junction is discordant with germline, which a read error may explain. The chain joins TRBV11-1 to TRBJ2-5; D possibly corresponds to TRBD2 (6 bases). Germline assignment: CDR1 SGHAT and CDR2 FQDESV (reference sequence). The CDR3 runs 19 residues. This chain's CDR3 is CASSPPPEVREDFQETHYF. The CDR3 region has the DNA TGTGCCAGCAGCCCGCCCCCGGAGGTCAGGGAGGACTTCCAAGAGACCCATTACTTT. The full variable domain, completed using reference TRBV11-1 and TRBJ2-5, is EAEVAQSPRYKITEKSQAVAFWCDPISGHATLYWYRQILGQGPELLVQFQDESVVDDSQLPKDRFSAERLKGVDSTLKIQPAELGDSAMYLCASSPPPEVREDFQETHYFGPGTRLLVL.

In the case of this clonotype: Sequence at one end of the junction differs from germline and may be a read error. The chain links TRBV10-1 to TRBJ1-1; D gene ambiguous. Germline V gene sequence: CDR1 WNHNN, CDR2 SYGVQD (reference sequence). This CDR3 contains 13 residues. The DNA for the CDR3 is TGCGCCAGCCGTTTGACCGTGAACACTGAAGCTATCTTT. It specifies CASRLTVNTEAIF.

The chain joins TRBV20-1 to TRBJ2-1; 7 bases line up with TRBD2. Germline values: CDR1 DFQATT, CDR2 SNEGSKA (reference sequence). CDR3 size: 14 residues. With V trimmed by 3 bases and J by 12 bases, 14 bases remained unmatched. CDR3 amino acids: CSASSSGLYNGQFF. As DNA, the CDR3 is TGCAGTGCTAGTAGTAGCGGGTTATACAACGGGCAGTTCTTC.

This clonotype occurred once. The rearrangement uses TRBV6-5 and TRBJ2-3, with 11 bases aligning to TRBD2. V lost 7 bases to trimming and J lost 5 bases; unmatched junction nucleotides: 11. Germline CDR1 MNHEY, CDR2 SVGAGI. This CDR3 spans 16 amino acids. The CDR3 DNA follows: TGTGCCAGCACCGTAAATAGCGGGAGGGGTAAAGATACGCAGTATTTT. Translating it yields CASTVNSGRGKDTQYF.

On this clonotype itself: The junction departs from the called germline gene at one end, perhaps through a read error. V gene TRBV5-1 combines with J gene TRBJ2-2; the D is unclear. The CDR3 contains 16 residues. Germline CDR1 reads SGHRS; CDR2 reads YFSETQ. In DNA form, the CDR3 reads TGCGCCAGCAGCTTGGCCGGAAGGATGAACATCGGGGAGCTGTTTTTT. It is translated as CASSLAGRMNIGELFF.

In this sample, this clonotype turned up once. An end of the junction does not agree with germline; a read error may underlie this. V is TRBV11-2 and J is TRBJ1-5; 7 nucleotides match TRBD1. The germline gives CDR1 SGHAT, CDR2 FQNNGV. This CDR3 region has 17 residues. CDR3 residues: CTSGLGPGGFSNQPQHF. In nucleotides, the CDR3 is TGTACCAGCGGCTTGGGCCCAGGGGGTTTTAGCAATCAGCCCCAGCATTTT.

This clonotype was counted at least ten times. The CDR3 protein is CASSMTGGGGYTF. CDR3 sequence (DNA): TGTGCCAGCAGCATGACAGGGGGAGGTGGCTACACCTTC. The chain uses TRBV6-5 and TRBJ1-2; 9 bases line up with TRBD1. This CDR3 has 13 amino acids. V was pared by 6 bases and J by 7 bases, with 6 bases of the junction left unmatched. Looked up from germline, CDR1 is MNHEY and CDR2 is SVGAGI.

To note about this clonotype: Just one base apart from a much larger clone, this may be a read error. The genes are TRBV30 and TRBJ2-1; no clear D. Germline V lookup: CDR1 GTSNPN, CDR2 SVGIG (reference sequence). V lost 4 bases, J lost 7 bases, and 14 bases lay in between. The CDR3 has 13 amino acids. CDR3 loop: CAWNRYRPNEQFF. CDR3 DNA sequence: TGTGCCTGGAACCGGTACCGCCCTAATGAGCAGTTCTTC.

As regards this clonotype: The junction shows a germline mismatch at one end, possibly a read error. The rearrangement joins TRBV11-2 to TRBJ2-7; D not certain. The length of the CDR3 is 15 residues. The germline gives CDR1 SGHAT, CDR2 FQNNGV. CDR3 DNA: TGTGCCAGCAGCCTGTGGTCAGTCCCCTCAGGCGAGCCGTACTTC. Translated, it gives CASSLWSVPSGEPYF.

This clonotype was found once. This may come from a read error, since a much larger clone is one base off. The rearrangement uses TRBV20-1 and TRBJ2-3; D is possibly TRBD2 (5 bases). V lost 3 bases and J lost 2, with 15 bases in between. Germline lookup yields CDR1 DFQATT and CDR2 SNEGSKA (reference sequence). This CDR3 contains 15 residues. CDR3 protein: CSASTARANTDTQYF. For the CDR3, the DNA is TGCAGTGCTAGCACCGCGCGGGCAAACACAGATACGCAGTATTTT.

As for this clonotype: One end of the junction fails to match germline, which may point to a read error. The chain carries TRBV4-1 and TRBJ1-1, with unresolved D. The germline V gene encodes CDR1 MGHRA and CDR2 YSYEKL. This CDR3 region has 15 residues. CDR3 coding DNA: TGCGCCAGCAGCCAAGATTCGGGGAGGAACACTGAAGCTTCCTTT. This translates into CASSQDSGRNTEASF.

Details on this clonotype: The CDR3 does not close with the conserved phenylalanine or tryptophan, likely indicating a read error. The chain recombines TRBV29-1 with TRBJ2-7, with D perhaps matching TRBD2 (6 bases). From germline, CDR1 is SQVTM and CDR2 ANQGSEA. Trimming took off 7 bases at V and 1 base at J, with 14 bases between the two ends. This CDR3 has 13 residues. The CDR3 loop is CSAEGPPSYEQYY. CDR3 bases: TGCAGCGCGGAGGGGCCCCCTTCCTACGAGCAGTACTAC.

This clonotype was counted many times. V and J are TRBV6-1 and TRBJ2-7, with 7 nucleotides matching TRBD2. The V segment lost 1 base and the J segment 1 base; nucleotides outside the gene matches: 4. The germline V gene encodes CDR1 MNHNS and CDR2 SASEGT. CDR3 length: 15 amino acids. Here the CDR3 DNA reads TGTGCCAGCAGTGAAGAAGCGGGATCTTCCTACGAGCAGTACTTC. Its translation is CASSEEAGSSYEQYF.

Many counts were recorded for this clonotype. The chain combines TRBV29-1 with TRBJ2-1; TRBD2 is a possible D gene (5 bases). V lost 3 bases and J 10 bases, leaving 16 bases between the germline ends. The CDR3 is 13 residues long. The germline gives CDR1 SQVTM, CDR2 ANQGSEA. The CDR3 spells CSVDGKSHREQFF. CDR3 in DNA: TGCAGCGTTGACGGGAAGTCCCACAGAGAGCAGTTCTTC.

A single count supports this clonotype. Just one base apart from a much larger clone, this may be a read error. The chain couples TRBV10-1 to TRBJ2-7; D possibly matches TRBD1 or TRBD2 (5 bases each). The CDR3 spans 15 residues. Germline loops: CDR1 WNHNN, CDR2 SYGVQD (reference sequence). Deletions cut 2 bases from V and 5 bases from J, with 16 bases between. Here the CDR3 DNA reads TGCGCCAGCAGTGAGACCCGGGACGCCGCCCACGAGCAGTACTTC. Amino acid sequence: CASSETRDAAHEQYF.

This clonotype was counted between two and nine times. Given the absence of the conserved phenylalanine or tryptophan at the CDR3 end, a read error is likely. The chain combines TRBV6-1 with TRBJ2-7; a weak D match, TRBD2 (6 bases). Germline V gene sequence: CDR1 MNHNS, CDR2 SASEGT. V shed 5 bases and J shed 0 bases, with 17 bases lying between them. The CDR3 has 16 amino acids. CDR3 DNA: TGTGCCAGCAGTTTAGCCTGGGGAGGTAGCTCCTACGAGCAGTACTCC. Protein sequence: CASSLAWGGSSYEQYS.

The chain recombines TRBV6-1 with TRBJ2-7; a weak D match, TRBD1 (6 bases). Trimming removed 6 bases from V and 2 bases from J, with 17 bases in between. Germline V CDR1 and CDR2: MNHNS, SASEGT. This CDR3 comprises 15 residues. The CDR3 protein is CASRLGQAEAYEQYF. CDR3 bases: TGTGCCAGCAGACTGGGACAAGCGGAAGCCTACGAGCAGTACTTC.

As for this clonotype: At one end, the junction sequence differs from germline, possibly due to a read error. J is TRBJ2-7 and V is TRBV28; no definite D call. The CDR3 loop spans 11 amino acids. From germline, CDR1 is MDHEN and CDR2 SYDVKM. CDR3 region: CASSNSHEQWF. CDR3 DNA: TGTGCCAGCAGCAATTCACACGAGCAGTGGTTC.

Points on this clonotype: A read error may explain this, as a much larger clone is one base away. V usage is TRBV7-8 and J usage is TRBJ2-7; 9 bases are a match to TRBD2. CDR3 length equals 13 residues. The germline CDR1 and CDR2 sequences are SGHVS and FQNEAQ. The CDR3 loop is CANSLAGAYEQYF. The CDR3 bases are TGTGCCAACAGCTTAGCGGGAGCCTACGAGCAGTACTTC.

The chain carries TRBV6-4 and TRBJ2-1; D may be TRBD2 (5 bases). The CDR3 extends over 15 amino acids. The germline gives CDR1 MRHNA, CDR2 SNTAGT. V lost 5 bases to trimming and J lost 0 bases, with 11 bases between them. The CDR3 is CASSTDGGSYNEQFF. CDR3 coding DNA: TGTGCCAGCAGTACAGACGGAGGCTCCTACAATGAGCAGTTCTTC.

This clonotype was seen a handful of times. A much bigger clone sits one base away, suggesting this may be a read error. The V and J genes are TRBV29-1 and TRBJ2-5; D is ambiguous. Germline V gene lookup returns CDR1 SQVTM and CDR2 ANQGSEA. V lost 3 bases to trimming and J lost 5 bases, with 10 bases between them. This CDR3 contains 12 residues. The CDR3 here is CSVDSILETQYF. CDR3 DNA sequence: TGCAGCGTTGACTCAATTCTCGAGACCCAGTACTTC. The full variable domain, with the rest looked up from reference TRBV29-1 and TRBJ2-5, is SAVISQKPSRDICQRGTSLTIQCQVDSQVTMMFWYRQQPGQSLTLIATANQGSEATYESGFVIDKFPISRPNLTFSTLTVSNMSPEDSSIYLCSVDSILETQYFGPGTRLLVL.

This clonotype appeared many times. This rearrangement joins TRBV24-1 to TRBJ2-1, with D unresolved. Germline V gene sequence: CDR1 KGHDR, CDR2 SFDVKD. Trimming took off 5 bases at V and 7 bases at J, with 11 bases between the two ends. CDR3 size: 13 residues. CDR3 sequence (DNA): TGTGCCACCAGTGTCCCAGGTAAAAATGAGCAGTTCTTC. Protein: CATSVPGKNEQFF.

Notes on this clonotype: Possible read error: a much larger clone is one base away. The chain couples TRBV7-8 to TRBJ1-1; no firm D call. Per germline, CDR1 SGHVS and CDR2 FQNEAQ. The CDR3 loop spans 13 amino acids. The CDR3 protein is CASSPAVHTGAFF. The DNA of the CDR3 is TGTGCCAGCAGCCCCGCTGTCCACACTGGAGCTTTCTTT.

In regard to this clonotype: One junction end does not reproduce the germline sequence, and a read error may be involved. The chain combines TRBV4-2 with TRBJ2-1; TRBD2 is a possible D gene (5 bases). The CDR3 runs 13 residues. Germline loops: CDR1 LGHNA, CDR2 YNFKEQ. CDR3 region: CACSQDRRNEQFF. The CDR3 DNA reads as TGTGCCTGCAGCCAAGATCGGAGGAATGAGCAGTTCTTC.

A few counts support this clonotype. This is likely a read error, given that the CDR3 carries no conserved phenylalanine or tryptophan at its end. This sequence joins TRBV5-1 and TRBJ1-1; D gene uncertain. CDR3 length: 14 amino acids. Per the germline V gene, CDR1 is SGHRS and CDR2 is YFSETQ. The V and J ends lost 2 bases and 0 bases respectively, with 8 bases between them. Here the CDR3 reads CASSFGAVNTEAFS. The CDR3 region has the DNA TGCGCCAGCAGCTTTGGTGCAGTGAACACTGAAGCTTTCTCT.

Concerning this clonotype: Possible read error: a much larger clone is one base away. The V and J genes are TRBV6-1 and TRBJ2-7; D possibly uses TRBD1 or TRBD2 (5 bases each). V dropped 8 bases and J dropped 2 bases, with 19 bases sitting between them. The CDR3 runs 15 residues. Germline lookup yields CDR1 MNHNS and CDR2 SASEGT. CDR3 DNA: TGTGCCAGCCTAGGAGAGGGGAGATACCCCTACGAGCAGTACTTC. This gives the protein CASLGEGRYPYEQYF.

This clonotype was counted between two and nine times. The conserved final phenylalanine or tryptophan is absent from the CDR3, which likely points to a read error. The V gene is TRBV7-3, the J gene TRBJ1-1; the D is unclear. CDR1 and CDR2 from the germline V gene are SGHTA and FQGTGA. This CDR3 has 13 amino acids. The V gene lost 6 bases and the J gene lost 1 base, with 9 bases spanning the gap. The CDR3 is CASSSGRNTEAFL. As DNA, the CDR3 is TGTGCCAGCAGTTCTGGACGGAACACTGAAGCTTTCTTA.

This clonotype was picked up many times. CDR3 sequence: CASSLRYPGGTFYGYTF. In DNA form, the CDR3 reads TGTGCCAGCAGTCTTCGCTATCCAGGGGGTACATTCTATGGCTACACCTTC. The chain combines TRBV6-5 with TRBJ1-2; 7 bases agree with TRBD1. The CDR3 has 17 amino acids. The V gene end was trimmed by 5 bases and the J gene end by 4 bases; junction bases not matched to a gene: 16. CDR1 is MNHEY and CDR2 is SVGAGI in the germline V gene.